What follows describes a single T cell receptor (beta chain). Its antigen is as yet unknown. Method: immunoSEQ multiplex PCR; TCRdb's copy keeps in-frame clones and lacks some. The data contain fewer than 75,000 clones, roughly 87% of them singletons. The record originates from a study of radiotherapy plus CTLA-4 blockade in lung cancer. Turning to the study itself: Disease control was achieved by around 33% of patients, and objective responses by 15% to 20%. General study findings and limits: TCR clones from tumors expanded in blood after radiotherapy plus ipilimumab. In blood, early T cell clone dynamics reportedly predicted response best, together with interferon-beta.

Germline V gene lookup returns CDR1 SGHNT and CDR2 YYREEE (reference sequence). V was trimmed by 4 bases and J by 4 bases, leaving 14 bases between them. CDR3 length: 15 residues. Source: peripheral blood, taken from a patient treated with radiotherapy plus ipilimumab. The TCR was taken from a human donor with non-small cell lung cancer that progressed on radiotherapy plus ipilimumab. V gene TRBV5-4 combines with J gene TRBJ2-2, with D perhaps TRBD2 (5 bases). CDR3 DNA: TGTGCCAGCAGCAAGGCGGCCGGGATCACCGGGGAGCTGTTTTTT. Protein: CASSKAAGITGELFF.